The 21 T cell receptor beta chains reported below all come from one sample, sequenced in a study of Ad26.COV2.S vaccination and SARS-CoV-2 variants. Some clones are missing from TCRdb's copy, which holds only in-frame ones; the method was immunoSEQ multiplex PCR. Of about 320,000 clones listed, around four fifths are singletons. Indicated treatment: some 20 received Ad26.COV2.S at low or high dose, single or two shots; roughly five received placebo; per-sample allocation not given. At day 63 after the first vaccine or placebo injection, samples were drawn. Sample: peripheral blood, taken in a trial of Ad26.COV2.S vaccine versus placebo. Source of these receptors: a person between 18 and 59 years old who received the Ad26.COV2.S COVID-19 vaccine or a placebo.

The rearrangement links TRBV28 to TRBJ2-1; D might be TRBD2 (5 bases). V gave up 5 bases and J gave up 8 bases, with 16 bases separating them. This CDR3 comprises 14 residues. Germline loops: CDR1 MDHEN, CDR2 SYDVKM. CDR3 nucleotide sequence: TGTGCCAGCAGTCCCGCCGGCGGGCGCGATGAGCAGTTCTTC. It codes for CASSPAGGRDEQFF.

This clone was counted a few times. The gene calls are TRBV28 and TRBJ1-2; 8 nucleotides align to TRBD1. This CDR3 region has 14 residues. After removal of 5 bases from V and 3 bases from J, the junction contained 5 bases not matched to a gene. Germline-derived CDR1 and CDR2 are MDHEN and SYDVKM. For the CDR3, the DNA is TGTGCCAGCAGTATATTGACAGGGGACTATGGCTACACCTTC. Encoded protein: CASSILTGDYGYTF.

The V call is TRBV2, the J call TRBJ2-7; maybe TRBD1 (7 bases). CDR1 and CDR2 from the germline V gene are SNHLY and FYNNEI. Trimming shortened V by 6 bases and J by 0 bases, and 12 bases separated the two germline ends. CDR3 length: 14 amino acids. In DNA form, the CDR3 reads TGTGCCAGCAGGGCAGGGGGGAGCTCCTACGAGCAGTACTTC. Translation gives CASRAGGSSYEQYF.

The chain links TRBV5-1 to TRBJ2-5; D uncertain. V lost 5 bases to trimming and J lost 4 bases, with 6 bases between them. The germline V gene has CDR1 SGHRS and CDR2 YFSETQ. This CDR3 contains 11 residues. CDR3 coding DNA: TGCGCCAGCAGGCGCCCAGAGACCCAGTACTTC. Amino acids: CASRRPETQYF.

The V and J genes are TRBV27 and TRBJ1-2; D might be TRBD1 (6 bases). The V end was cut by 0 bases, the J end by 2 bases, with 13 bases between. The germline CDR1 and CDR2 sequences are MNHEY and SMNVEV (reference sequence). This CDR3 comprises 16 residues. The CDR3 here is CASSLSLWTANYGYTF. CDR3 nucleotides: TGTGCCAGCAGTTTATCCCTGTGGACAGCAAACTATGGCTACACCTTC.

This chain uses TRBV11-1 with TRBJ1-1; TRBD1 is a possible D gene (5 bases). The CDR3 sequence is 15 residues long. The V end was cut by 4 bases, the J end by 5 bases, with 17 bases between. Germline values: CDR1 SGHAT, CDR2 FQDESV (reference sequence). CDR3 residues: CASSSLVMRGTEAFF. The CDR3 region has the DNA TGTGCCAGCAGCTCCCTCGTGATGAGGGGTACTGAAGCTTTCTTT.

This clone was detected many times. The CDR3: CASSGGTNTEAFF. CDR3 DNA: TGCGCCAGCAGCGGCGGGACGAACACTGAAGCTTTCTTT. V and J are TRBV5-1 and TRBJ1-1; maybe TRBD1 (5 bases). V shed 4 bases and J shed 1 base, with 8 bases lying between them. The CDR3 has 13 amino acids. Germline CDR1 reads SGHRS; CDR2 reads YFSETQ.

This chain links TRBV28 with TRBJ2-7; D perhaps matches TRBD2 (6 bases). The V gene's germline CDR1 is MDHEN and CDR2 SYDVKM. CDR3 length: 11 amino acids. CDR3 region: CVVGGSYEQYF. CDR3 nucleotides: TGTGTGGTTGGGGGGTCCTACGAGCAGTACTTC.

This chain connects TRBV5-1 to TRBJ1-5, with a possible D match to TRBD1 (5 bases). Trimming removed 0 bases from V and 5 bases from J, with 18 bases in between. The CDR3 is made up of 17 amino acids. Germline V gene lookup returns CDR1 SGHRS and CDR2 YFSETQ. In DNA form, the CDR3 reads TGCGCCAGCAGCTTGGATCCCGGGACTGGGGGTCATCAGCCCCAGCATTTT. It specifies CASSLDPGTGGHQPQHF. Full variable domain (rest looked up from reference TRBV5-1 and TRBJ1-5): KAGVTQTPRYLIKTRGQQVTLSCSPISGHRSVSWYQQTPGQGLQFLFEYFSETQRNKGNFPGRFSGRQFSNSRSEMNVSTLELGDSALYLCASSLDPGTGGHQPQHFGDGTRLSIL.

J is TRBJ2-1 and V is TRBV2; no clear D gene. Trimming removed 8 bases at V and 6 bases at J, with 17 bases between. The germline V gene encodes CDR1 SNHLY and CDR2 FYNNEI. The CDR3 length is 14 residues. The DNA of the CDR3 is TGTGCCAGCGTCCCGACTTTATCTTTCAATGAGCAGTTCTTC. Amino acid sequence: CASVPTLSFNEQFF. Based on the CDR3 plus reference TRBV2 and TRBJ2-1, the full variable domain is EPEVTQTPSHQVTQMGQEVILRCVPISNHLYFYWYRQILGQKVEFLVSFYNNEISEKSEIFDDQFSVERPDGSNFTLKIRSTKLEDSAMYFCASVPTLSFNEQFFGPGTRLTVL.

The CDR3 here is CASTFNFEAATNEKLFF. The CDR3 DNA sequence: TGTGCCAGCACTTTCAATTTTGAGGCTGCAACTAATGAAAAACTGTTTTTT. The chain combines TRBV27 with TRBJ1-4, with D uncertain. Looked up from germline, CDR1 is MNHEY and CDR2 is SMNVEV (reference sequence). V dropped 7 bases and J dropped 0 bases, with 18 bases sitting between them. The CDR3 has 17 residues.

The chain is built from TRBV19 and TRBJ2-5; 8 positions agree with TRBD2. The CDR3 totals 15 residues. In germline, CDR1 is LNHDA, CDR2 SQIVND (reference sequence). V shed 5 bases and J 10 bases; nucleotides not matched to a gene: 15. CDR3 DNA sequence: TGTGCCAGTAGTCTTTCGGGACTAGACTCCCGGGGCCAGTACTTC. Protein: CASSLSGLDSRGQYF.

The chain joins TRBV5-6 to TRBJ2-7; TRBD1 aligns across 8 bases. The CDR3 covers 16 residues. The J segment lost 5 bases and the V segment lost 0 bases, leaving 10 bases of the junction unmatched. Germline V gene lookup returns CDR1 SGHDT and CDR2 YYEEEE. This CDR3 reads CASSLDYRGILNEQYF. The CDR3, as DNA: TGTGCCAGCAGCTTGGATTACAGGGGGATTCTCAACGAGCAGTACTTC.

The V gene is TRBV9, the J gene TRBJ2-7, with 8 bases lining up with TRBD1. With 0 bases clipped from V and 6 bases from J, the junction kept 8 bases outside the gene matches. The CDR3 loop spans 15 amino acids. Looked up from germline, CDR1 is SGDLS and CDR2 is YYNGEE. CDR3 nucleotide sequence: TGTGCCAGCAGCGTAGCTCCCGGACAGGGAGGCGAGCAGTACTTC. This sequence encodes CASSVAPGQGGEQYF.

V is TRBV4-2 and J is TRBJ2-2; 15 bases map to TRBD2. J was trimmed by 4 bases and V by 4 bases; bases with no gene match: 10. Germline lookup yields CDR1 LGHNA and CDR2 YNFKEQ. The length of the CDR3 is 19 residues. CDR3 residues: CASSPRTSGGAGGTGELFF. The CDR3 coding sequence is TGTGCCAGCAGCCCCCGGACTAGCGGGGGGGCAGGCGGCACCGGGGAGCTGTTTTTT.

J is TRBJ2-7 and V is TRBV5-1; 10 nucleotides line up with TRBD1. The CDR3 covers 14 residues. V trimming: 3 bases; J trimming: 6 bases; junction bases outside the gene matches: 6. CDR1 and CDR2 (germline): SGHRS, YFSETQ. The CDR3 nucleotides read TGCGCCAGCAGCTGGGGGACAGGGGTAACCGAGCAGTACTTC. This encodes CASSWGTGVTEQYF.

This chain uses TRBV7-6 with TRBJ1-2; D uncertain. CDR1 and CDR2 (germline): SGHVS, FNYEAQ. Trimming shortened V by 5 bases and J by 4 bases, and 17 bases separated the two germline ends. CDR3 length: 15 residues. Written as DNA, the CDR3 is TGTGCCAGCAGCCCGGAATCGCTCAGGCCCTATGGCTACACCTTC. This codes for CASSPESLRPYGYTF.

This clone was detected a few times. CDR3 in DNA: TGTGCTACAAAAACTATTGACAGGGGAGGAACTGAAGCTTTCTTT. Its protein is CATKTIDRGGTEAFF. The chain joins TRBV27 to TRBJ1-1; 8 bases are shared with TRBD1. The CDR3 contains 15 residues. Germline V CDR1 and CDR2: MNHEY, SMNVEV (reference sequence).

This chain links TRBV15 with TRBJ1-1, with no clear D. Between the trimmed V and J ends, which lost 3 bases and 0 bases, there was a span of 5 bases. Germline V gene data show CDR1 as LNHNV and CDR2 as YYDKDF (reference sequence). CDR3 length: 13 amino acids. CDR3 nucleotides: TGTGCCACCAGCAGTGAGATGAACACTGAAGCTTTCTTT. Protein: CATSSEMNTEAFF.

This rearrangement joins TRBV6-5 to TRBJ2-4; no clear D gene. Trimming shortened V by 0 bases and J by 3 bases, and 12 bases separated the two germline ends. CDR1 MNHEY and CDR2 SVGAGI come from the germline V gene. The CDR3 consists of 16 residues. In nucleotides, the CDR3 is TGTGCCAGCAGTTACTCGAAGGCCTGGGTCAAAAACATTCAGTACTTC. Residues: CASSYSKAWVKNIQYF.

In its sample, this clone was seen once. In nucleotides, the CDR3 is TGTGCCAGCAGTATTCCGACTAGCGGGGGTCTCCTTCTGCAGACCCAGTACTTC. Residues: CASSIPTSGGLLLQTQYF. V and J are TRBV28 and TRBJ2-5; the match to TRBD2 covers 12 bases. This CDR3 comprises 18 residues. Germline CDR1 and CDR2: MDHEN and SYDVKM. V dropped 5 bases and J dropped 6; count of bases not matched to a gene: 16. Full variable domain (missing parts from reference TRBV28 and TRBJ2-5): DVKVTQSSRYLVKRTGEKVFLECVQDMDHENMFWYRQDPGLGLRLIYFSYDVKMKEKGDIPEGYSVSREKKERFSLILESASTNQTSMYLCASSIPTSGGLLLQTQYFGPGTRLLVL.